This paragraph reports one T cell receptor (beta chain). Its antigen is not known. CDR3 size: 16 residues. The germline V gene has CDR1 MNHEY and CDR2 SMNVEV (reference sequence). The V gene end was trimmed by 9 bases and the J gene end by 0 bases; junction bases not matched to a gene: 9. The data originate from a study of graft-versus-host responses after intestinal transplantation. Study-wide background: Anti-thymocyte globulin was used for induction in all recipients, who then took tacrolimus and steroids for approximately 3 years. General study points: GvH clones were found in recipient marrow; some appeared first in ileum or blood.

Sequenced by immunoSEQ multiplex PCR; TCRdb stores in-frame clones only, minus some. In the table there are fewer than 130,000 clones, around 95% of which are singletons. The TCR originated in a human donor who received an intestinal transplant. The input for sequencing was unstimulated CD8+ T cells sorted from spleen or lymph node cells, taken before intestinal transplant. The V and J genes are TRBV27 and TRBJ2-7, with TRBD2 identical over 12 bases. Here the CDR3 reads CASRLAGDPSSYEQYF. The CDR3 nucleotides read TGTGCCAGTAGACTAGCGGGAGACCCGAGCTCCTACGAGCAGTACTTC.